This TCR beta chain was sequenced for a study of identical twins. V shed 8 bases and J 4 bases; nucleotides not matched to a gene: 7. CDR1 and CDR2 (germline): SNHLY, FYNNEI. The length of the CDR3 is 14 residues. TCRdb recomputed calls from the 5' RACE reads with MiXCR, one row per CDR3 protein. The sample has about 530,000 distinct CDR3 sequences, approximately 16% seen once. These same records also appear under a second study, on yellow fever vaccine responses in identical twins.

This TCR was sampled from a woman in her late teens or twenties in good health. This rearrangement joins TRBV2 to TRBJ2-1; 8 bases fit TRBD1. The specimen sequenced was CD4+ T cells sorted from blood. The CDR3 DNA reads TGTGCCAGCGACCGGGACAGGAGTTACAATGAGCAGTTCTTC. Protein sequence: CASDRDRSYNEQFF.